Following are 5 T cell receptor beta chains from one sample sequenced in a study of post-analysis software for immune sequencing data. Study-wide results and caveats: Included in a set of five TRBV segments more frequent in patients than controls were TRBV5-6, TRBV5-1 and TRBV20-1.

These receptors are not linked to any known antigen. cDNA libraries for TCR beta contained unique molecular identifiers. TCRdb analysed the PCR reads with MiXCR anew, one entry per CDR3 protein. The sample lists 500,000 to 600,000 distinct CDR3 sequences; roughly two fifths were seen once. Sequencing was performed on blood. The receptor source for this set is a girl between 10 and 17 years old with multiple sclerosis.

Concerning this clonotype itself: One junction end does not reproduce the germline sequence, and a read error may be involved. The gene calls are TRBV15 and TRBJ2-6; TRBD1 aligns across 7 bases. The germline V gene has CDR1 LNHNV and CDR2 YYDKDF (reference sequence). The length of the CDR3 is 19 residues. CDR3 coding DNA: TGTGCCACCAGCAGAAACAGGGCAGGGGGTAGCTCTGGGGCCAACGTCCGGACTTTC. This gives the protein CATSRNRAGGSSGANVRTF. Full variable domain (remainder filled in from reference TRBV15 and TRBJ2-6): DAMVIQNPRYQVTQFGKPVTLSCSQTLNHNVMYWYQQKSSQAPKLLFHYYDKDFNNEADTPDNFQSRRPNTSFCFLDIRSPGLGDTAMYLCATSRNRAGGSSGANVRTFGAGSRLTVL.

This clonotype came up once. This chain joins TRBV29-1 and TRBJ1-1; D remains unclear. This CDR3 is built from 16 residues. Trimming left V 6 bases short and J 4 bases short, with 24 bases between. Germline CDR1 SQVTM, CDR2 ANQGSEA. The DNA of the CDR3 is TGCAGCGTCTCCCCCACTACCCTCCCCCGTGGCACTGAAGCTTTCTTT. Amino acids: CSVSPTTLPRGTEAFF.

Only a few counts were recorded for this clonotype. This sequence joins TRBV20-1 and TRBJ2-1; weak D call: TRBD2 (6 bases). The V end was cut by 6 bases, the J end by 6 bases, with 15 bases between. The germline gives CDR1 DFQATT, CDR2 SNEGSKA (reference sequence). There are 13 residues in the CDR3. Here the CDR3 reads CSARDSPLNEQFF. Written as DNA, the CDR3 is TGCAGTGCCCGGGACTCCCCACTCAATGAGCAGTTCTTC.

The V and J genes are TRBV5-1 and TRBJ1-2; no clear D gene. Deletions cut 0 bases from V and 5 bases from J, with 14 bases between. The CDR3 consists of 15 residues. The V gene's germline CDR1 is SGHRS and CDR2 YFSETQ. Written as DNA, the CDR3 is TGCGCCAGCAGCTTGGCGTCAGTCGACATATATGGCTACACCTTC. It encodes CASSLASVDIYGYTF.

The rearrangement links TRBV29-1 to TRBJ1-1; the D is unclear. The ends were cut back, 2 bases at V and 5 bases at J, with 15 bases in the middle. The CDR3 is made up of 14 amino acids. Germline V lookup: CDR1 SQVTM, CDR2 ANQGSEA. The DNA for the CDR3 is TGCAGCGTTGAAATTGGCAGGACGGATACTGAAGCTTTCTTT. Translating it yields CSVEIGRTDTEAFF.